The T cell receptor (beta chain) described here comes from a study of cytomegalovirus exposure and HLA in healthy donors (TCRdb year 2017). With respect to the entire study: In an earlier analysis of 450 to 750 of the donors, 276 Gb of sequence data and some 120 million unique TCR beta sequences from 150 million to 200 million T cells were reported. Donor age, sex, ethnicity and CMV serostatus were collected together with the repertoire data. Besides the first cohort of around 700 subjects, a separate validation cohort made up of roughly 120 different subjects was used. In a later analysis, previously published TCR beta repertoires from about 670 donors were re-analyzed and high-resolution HLA genotyping was added so that TCR occurrence patterns could be studied. Roughly 5 DR-DQ haplotypes were handled as single units for association and clustering, since linkage in the cohort was strong. Approximately 300 gigabases of sequencing data and around 88 million unique TCR sequences made up an early release that covered some 640 HLA-typed donors. The study combined high-throughput TCR immunosequencing, statistical association of individual TCRs with disease status, and machine learning to predict cytomegalovirus infection status. Across some 400 genotyped donors of the cohort, an average of about 220,000 unique TCR beta nucleotide sequences per donor were sequenced, and roughly 18% of those sequences were non-productive. Typing coverage varied by locus: about 620-630 donors for A, B, C, DRB1 and DQB1; about 520 for DQA1; over 600 for DPA1; approximately 470 for DPB1. Genome-wide SNP genotypes for about 55% of the roughly 670 donors were used in a later genetic analysis, which treated that subset as a discovery cohort. Both class I and class II loci were covered by HLA typing, at four-digit resolution. Every repertoire in the discovery cohort had been generated on one and the same sequencing platform. Rather than drawing on any new phenotypic data, the later analysis identified candidate immune exposures from TCR beta sequences and the way those sequences occurred across donors. The aim of the study was to test whether cataloging public T cell receptors could identify signatures of past pathogen exposure. Of the roughly 410 genotyped donors, over 80% were placed in the genetic ancestry cluster associated with self-reported Caucasian donors. The T cell repertoires of roughly 660 subjects were profiled by immunosequencing and related to cytomegalovirus serostatus. An earlier analysis of a few hundred of the donors applied high-throughput TCR beta sequencing to assess whether each TCR beta V gene segment acted as functional or pseudogenic.

The cohort was made up of about 670 healthy bone marrow donors. At the time of sampling, all cohort members were nominally healthy, though unrecorded immune exposures were likely present. The donor was CMV seronegative and was included in the group of several hundred seronegative cohort members. Every donor gave a peripheral blood sample, and the peripheral blood mononuclear cells from that sample were used for TCR beta sequencing. Genomic DNA extraction from the blood cell samples was performed with the Qiagen DNeasy Blood Extraction Kit. Comment on this clone: Its antigen target is currently unknown. Per-nucleotide qualities are absent, and no much larger clonotype sits a single base away.

The method was the immunoSEQ multiplex PCR assay. A mixture of 60 forward primers for TCR Vbeta segments and 13 reverse primers for TCR Jbeta segments was used in the multiplex PCR. The CDR3 region of rearranged TCR beta genes was amplified from genomic DNA with a multiplex PCR assay. Amplified TCR beta libraries were sequenced as 87-base-pair reads on the Illumina HiSeq System. On the authors' methods: Across the roughly 700 repertoires, a later analysis counted approximately 75 million unique TCR beta chains, roughly 11 million of which were shared by at least two donors. To remove PCR and sequencing errors, raw reads were error-corrected and collapsed into unique sequences using a nearest-neighbor algorithm that merged closely related sequences. To assign V, D and J gene segments, CDR3 sequences were aligned to IMGT reference sequences. For a sequence to be retained, a match of at least six nucleotides to both a V gene segment and a J gene segment was required. Rearrangements were classified as productive when the CDR3 lacked stop codons and remained in frame with V and J, and all other rearrangements were classified as non-productive. CDR3 was defined by IMGT convention, running from the second conserved V-encoded cysteine to the conserved J-encoded phenylalanine. In an earlier analysis of roughly 580 of the donors, sequences lacking an unambiguous match to a single V gene segment were excluded. An earlier analysis of roughly 590 of the donors called V segments functional above 56.7% productive rearrangements and segregating when the between-donor standard deviation exceeded 5%. A statistical classification framework was developed to diagnose cytomegalovirus status using the catalog of TCR beta chain sequences. A later analysis assigned V and J genes by comparing TCR nucleotide sequences with IMGT/GENE-DB human TR gene sequences. The TCRdist pipeline was used in a later analysis to assign CDR3 sequences and most-parsimonious VDJ recombination scenarios. In a later analysis, every TCR beta chain was defined by the combination of its CDR3 amino acid sequence and its V-gene family, and reads without a unique V-gene family were dropped. As a way to deal with suspected cross-contamination and a sequencing artifact, a later analysis dropped approximately 570 nucleotide sequences that were highly shared and had low generation probability. In a later analysis, a clonal expansion index was calculated for each public chain from normalized within-repertoire ranks of inferred template counts. In a later analysis, generation probabilities were computed using a VDJ recombination model fitted to out-of-frame rearrangements, and the results were checked against IGoR. In a later analysis, TCR-TCR, TCR-HLA and TCR-CMV co-occurrence was scored with hypergeometric tests, and a repertoire-size bias correction was applied to TCR pairs. False discovery rates were estimated in a later analysis by permuting HLA or CMV assignments 20 times. In a later analysis, co-occurring TCRs were grouped using DBSCAN, and TCRdist sequence similarity was added for clustering within HLA-allele-positive subsets. For co-occurrence clustering, repertoires with fewer than 30,000 or more than 120,000 public chains were excluded, along with about five repertoires with anomalous nucleotide sharing. TCRdb holds this immuneACCESS table with in-frame rearrangements only. Some clones are missing; in checked studies, unresolved V genes explain under half, and the rest has no known cause. The D gene and trimming were derived from the DNA, and the V and J assignments and clone size from that table. In all, the sample holds around 180,000 clones, and roughly 87% of those were seen once. The ten biggest clones cover about 0.24% of the sample.

Summary of the overall study and its limitations: Most CMV-associated TCR beta chains appeared to be HLA-restricted in a later analysis, and the HLA associations seemed to be driven largely by CMV exposure. In this cohort, only TCR beta chains were sequenced, and detectable features were limited by the absence of alpha or paired-chain data. Because HLA typing was unavailable for some donors at each locus, only the typed subset was used in association tests. Because counts were too low, about 18 rarely observed V segments, including chromosome 9 orphons, were excluded from the earlier analysis of a few hundred of the donors. A later analysis found that TCR association rates varied across HLA loci, with DRB1 alleles showing the most associated TCRs and HLA-C alleles the fewest. The authors suggested that the approach could potentially be extended to other disease states and immunological phenotypes. While some public TCRs were present in many individuals, most TCR sequences turned up only very rarely across donors. A total of 150 or so TCR beta chains were listed by the study as associated with cytomegalovirus. Linkage disequilibrium might explain the correlated functional status among segregating V segments, but an unknown experimental factor could not be ruled out. Because the 87-base-pair reads could not distinguish some IMGT-functional V segments, including TRBV6-2 and TRBV6-3, those segments were excluded. In an earlier analysis of a few hundred of the donors, most TCR beta V segments were observed in productive rearrangements about 90% or about 30% of the time, broadly matching IMGT annotations. In a later genetic analysis, a missense DCLRE1C variant was associated with V-gene and J-gene trimming of TCR beta chains, and the association was replicated in an independent cohort. In vitro tests confirmed that a few of the cytomegalovirus-associated TCR beta chains recognize cytomegalovirus antigens. According to a later genetic analysis, donors in an Asian-associated ancestry cluster had fewer N-insertions in productive TCRs than the roughly 700-donor mean. According to a later analysis, parvovirus B19, influenza, CMV and Epstein-Barr virus appeared linked to several top co-occurrence clusters. A cluster of highly shared sequence variants was judged likely to represent a technical artifact of the sequencing pipeline. CMV serostatus was the only immune exposure information available for the cohort. Sequencing depth was assumed to be roughly uniform across donors in the presence/absence analyses, though that assumption may not hold. A further reported finding was that TCR beta sequences accurately predicted the HLA-A and HLA-B alleles for most subjects in the first cohort. When HLA alleles, especially DR and DQ, strongly co-occurred, TCR associations were difficult to assign to individual alleles. Cytomegalovirus status was reported to be diagnosed by the classifier with high specificity and sensitivity in both the original and validation cohorts. Compared with equally common non-associated chains, HLA-associated TCR beta chains in a later analysis were more clonally expanded and had lower generation probabilities. A later analysis associated some 17,000 TCR beta sequences with specific HLA alleles at a false discovery rate of 0.05.

A distance of 18 bases separates the germline ends of V and J, which lose 3 bases and 6 bases respectively. The CDR1 and CDR2 encoded by the germline V gene (reference sequence) are LNHDA and SQIVND. The CDR3 measures 15 amino acids from cysteine to phenylalanine. Only CDR3 DNA is held: 45 bases, read in frame from base 1. Sequencing was carried out using PBMCs. The source of this sequence is a girl under three years old in good health and CMV-seronegative. The rearrangement combines TRBV19 with TRBJ2-7; D gene: possibly TRBD1, on 5 matching bases. The DNA sequence follows: TGTGCCAGTAGTATGTCGGATGAAGGGGCTCTCGAGCAGTACTTC. Translated, this gives CASSMSDEGALEQYF. The variable domain in full, with residues beyond the CDR3 obtained from the reference TRBV19 and TRBJ2-7 genes, is DGGITQSPKYLFRKEGQNVTLSCEQNLNHDAMYWYRQDPGQGLRLIYYSQIVNDFQKGDIAEGYSVSREKKESFPLTVTSAQKNPTAFYLCASSMSDEGALEQYFGPGTRLTVT.